A single sample is the source of the 30 T cell receptor beta chains below, sequenced in a study of blood T cell repertoires in COVID-19 (TCRdb year 2020). The library relied on the immunoSEQ multiplex PCR assay. What TCRdb holds here is the immuneACCESS table cut down to in-frame rearrangements. Part of the clones is not present; checked against another copy, under half of the missing clones reflect an unresolved V gene, and the others are unexplained. Recorded for this sample are some 370,000 clones; around 87% of them occurred a single time. The ten largest clones add up to 10% of the sample. Sequenced: peripheral blood. The receptors derive from a woman aged 25 to 39 with COVID-19, enrolled during active disease.

This rearrangement joins TRBV4-1 to TRBJ1-3, with TRBD1 matching over 10 bases. The CDR3 length is 18 residues. Trimming removed 3 bases from V and 1 base from J; junction bases left unmatched: 9. Germline values: CDR1 MGHRA, CDR2 YSYEKL. CDR3 in DNA: TGCGCCAGCAGCCAGGAACCCGGGACAGGGGATTCTGGAAACACCATATATTTT. Protein: CASSQEPGTGDSGNTIYF.

This chain joins TRBV4-1 and TRBJ1-2; 7 positions agree with TRBD1. The CDR3 has 15 amino acids. Germline trimming cut 4 bases from V and 4 bases from J; bases unmatched to any gene: 9. Germline assignment: CDR1 MGHRA and CDR2 YSYEKL. The CDR3 bases are TGCGCCAGCAGCCCAGGTCCCGGGACAGTCTATGGCTACACCTTC. Translation: CASSPGPGTVYGYTF.

This chain uses TRBV30 with TRBJ1-3; 8 nucleotides line up with TRBD1. Germline V lookup: CDR1 GTSNPN, CDR2 SVGIG (reference sequence). The CDR3 is 17 amino acids. V lost 0 bases and J lost 5; bases outside the gene matches: 12. Here the CDR3 DNA reads TGTGCCTGGAGTGTATTCAGGGGGCGAGTGGGGAGAAACACCATATATTTT. Amino acid sequence: CAWSVFRGRVGRNTIYF.

The chain employs TRBV9 and TRBJ2-5; 9 positions agree with TRBD2. Unmatched junction bases numbered 6, after V lost 2 bases and J lost 1 base. Germline V gives CDR1 SGDLS, CDR2 YYNGEE. The CDR3 is 16 residues long. Written as DNA, the CDR3 is TGTGCCAGCAGCGTTTGGGCTAGCGGGGTCCAAGAGACCCAGTACTTC. Translating gives CASSVWASGVQETQYF.

V and J are TRBV30 and TRBJ2-3; 9 nucleotides match TRBD1. V gave up 3 bases and J gave up 2 bases; unmatched junction bases: 6. From germline, CDR1 is GTSNPN and CDR2 SVGIG (reference sequence). CDR3 length: 15 residues. The CDR3 loop is CAWSATGGFTDTQYF. CDR3 in DNA: TGTGCCTGGAGCGCAACAGGGGGCTTCACAGATACGCAGTATTTT.

The chain recombines TRBV29-1 with TRBJ2-7; D remains ambiguous. The V end was cut by 2 bases, the J end by 2 bases, with 10 bases between. Germline-derived CDR1 and CDR2 are SQVTM and ANQGSEA. CDR3 length: 13 amino acids. DNA for the CDR3: TGCAGCGTTGAATCAGGATACGCCTACGAGCAGTACTTC. Its translation: CSVESGYAYEQYF.

This chain connects TRBV7-2 to TRBJ1-6, with D perhaps matching TRBD1 (5 bases). The CDR3 is 14 amino acids. The ends were cut back, 5 bases at V and 7 bases at J, with 12 bases in the middle. Germline V gene lookup returns CDR1 SGHTA and CDR2 FQGNSA. In DNA, the CDR3 is TGTGCCAGCAGCCTAACAGGACCCAATTCACCCCTCCACTTT. This codes for CASSLTGPNSPLHF. Full variable domain (rest looked up from reference TRBV7-2 and TRBJ1-6): GAGVSQSPSNKVTEKGKDVELRCDPISGHTALYWYRQSLGQGLEFLIYFQGNSAPDKSGLPSDRFSAERTGGSVSTLTIQRTQQEDSAVYLCASSLTGPNSPLHFGNGTRLTVT.

This clone was seen more than once but under ten times. This specimen includes other DNA sequences encoding the same CDR3. The chain recombines TRBV4-1 with TRBJ2-6; D gene ambiguous. CDR1 is MGHRA and CDR2 is YSYEKL in the germline V gene. V lost 6 bases and J lost 3, with 9 bases in between. The CDR3 is 14 amino acids. The CDR3 bases are TGCGCCAGCAGTCGGGTTGGTGGGGCCAACGTCCTGACTTTC. It translates to CASSRVGGANVLTF.

CDR3 in amino acids: CASRVLGSYNSPLHF. The CDR3 region has the DNA TGTGCCAGCAGGGTTCTAGGTTCCTATAATTCACCCCTCCACTTT. The chain links TRBV28 to TRBJ1-6; D gene unclear. Germline V gives CDR1 MDHEN, CDR2 SYDVKM. The CDR3 length is 15 residues. V dropped 6 bases and J dropped 1 base, with 10 bases sitting between them.

This chain links TRBV6-5 with TRBJ1-1; 7 bases line up with TRBD1. The germline gives CDR1 MNHEY, CDR2 SVGAGI. The CDR3 runs to 13 residues. V lost 2 bases and J lost 5; bases outside the gene matches: 2. CDR3 sequence: CASSYRGQTEAFF. CDR3 coding DNA: TGTGCCAGCAGTTACAGGGGGCAAACTGAAGCTTTCTTT.

V is TRBV5-1 and J is TRBJ2-2, with TRBD1 identical over 7 bases. Per germline, CDR1 SGHRS and CDR2 YFSETQ. This CDR3 region has 16 residues. J gave up 2 bases and V 0 bases, and 4 bases lay outside the gene matches. CDR3 residues: CASSLEGAVNTGELFF. DNA of the CDR3: TGCGCCAGCAGCTTGGAGGGGGCGGTTAACACCGGGGAGCTGTTTTTT.

The rearrangement joins TRBV5-6 to TRBJ1-2, with 7 bases that match TRBD1. Trimming removed 5 bases from V and 5 bases from J; junction bases left unmatched: 9. Germline assignment: CDR1 SGHDT and CDR2 YYEEEE. There are 14 residues in the CDR3. This CDR3 reads CASRGTARAYGYTF. The CDR3 nucleotides read TGTGCCAGCAGAGGGACAGCCAGGGCTTATGGCTACACCTTC. The full variable domain, in which reference TRBV5-6 and TRBJ1-2 provide the parts outside the CDR3, is DAGVTQSPTHLIKTRGQQVTLRCSPKSGHDTVSWYQQALGQGPQFIFQYYEEEERQRGNFPDRFSGHQFPNYSSELNVNALLLGDSALYLCASRGTARAYGYTFGSGTRLTVV.

The chain links TRBV6-5 to TRBJ2-4, with D uncertain. CDR3 length: 13 residues. CDR1 MNHEY and CDR2 SVGAGI come from the germline V gene. Trimming removed 11 bases from V and 6 bases from J, with 17 bases in between. The CDR3 protein is CAAAIGASNIQYF. The DNA for the CDR3 is TGTGCCGCTGCAATCGGAGCTTCAAACATTCAGTACTTC.

The gene calls are TRBV29-1 and TRBJ1-2; TRBD1 aligns across 10 bases. CDR3 length equals 15 residues. With 0 bases clipped from V and 5 bases from J, the junction kept 6 bases outside the gene matches. The germline V gene encodes CDR1 SQVTM and CDR2 ANQGSEA. The CDR3 spells CSVEEPDRGRYGYTF. CDR3 bases: TGCAGCGTTGAAGAACCCGACAGGGGGCGGTATGGCTACACCTTC.

The chain links TRBV5-4 to TRBJ1-2, with D unresolved. Germline CDR1 is SGHNT and CDR2 is YYREEE (reference sequence). Trimming shortened V by 4 bases and J by 8 bases, and 24 bases separated the two germline ends. This CDR3 is 16 amino acids long. The CDR3, as DNA: TGTGCCAGCAGCCAAACCGAGGACTTCTTCAAGCAGGGCTACACCTTC. This translates into CASSQTEDFFKQGYTF.

This rearrangement joins TRBV2 to TRBJ1-5, with a possible D match to TRBD1 (5 bases). Trimming removed 6 bases at V and 7 bases at J, with 16 bases between. The CDR3 is 14 amino acids. From germline, CDR1 is SNHLY and CDR2 FYNNEI. CDR3 DNA sequence: TGTGCCAGCAGGAGGGGCGGGGATTCGCAGCCCCAGCATTTT. Its translation is CASRRGGDSQPQHF.

As regards this clone: The sample holds other DNA sequences that translate to the same CDR3. The chain combines TRBV19 with TRBJ2-7; the match to TRBD1 covers 10 bases. CDR1 and CDR2 from the germline V gene are LNHDA and SQIVND (reference sequence). V shed 5 bases and J 4 bases; nucleotides not matched to a gene: 5. The CDR3 sequence is 14 residues long. For the CDR3, the DNA is TGTGCCAGTAGTCCGGGACAGGGGTTTTACGAGCAGTACTTC. Translation gives CASSPGQGFYEQYF. Filled out from reference TRBV19 and TRBJ2-7, the complete variable domain reads DGGITQSPKYLFRKEGQNVTLSCEQNLNHDAMYWYRQDPGQGLRLIYYSQIVNDFQKGDIAEGYSVSREKKESFPLTVTSAQKNPTAFYLCASSPGQGFYEQYFGPGTRLTVT.

J is TRBJ2-5 and V is TRBV29-1; possibly TRBD1 for D (5 bases). The CDR3 is made up of 12 amino acids. CDR1 and CDR2 from the germline V gene are SQVTM and ANQGSEA. V gave up 8 bases and J gave up 3 bases, with 13 bases separating them. The CDR3 nucleotides are TGCAGCTTCTCAGGGTTCGAAGAGACCCAGTACTTC. This encodes CSFSGFEETQYF.

The chain recombines TRBV6-1 with TRBJ2-7; TRBD1 matches 7 bases. CDR3 length: 15 residues. The germline V gene encodes CDR1 MNHNS and CDR2 SASEGT. With 2 bases clipped from V and 1 base from J, the junction kept 5 bases outside the gene matches. The CDR3 reads CASSERTGQSYEQYF. For the CDR3, the DNA is TGTGCCAGCAGTGAAAGGACAGGACAATCCTACGAGCAGTACTTC.

V gene TRBV7-2 combines with J gene TRBJ2-2; 14 bases are a match to TRBD2. V lost 6 bases and J lost 4; bases outside the gene matches: 4. The CDR3 extends over 16 amino acids. The germline V gene encodes CDR1 SGHTA and CDR2 FQGNSA. The CDR3 nucleotides read TGTGCCAGCAGGTTGACTAGCGGGAGGGGCACCGGGGAGCTGTTTTTT. It translates to CASRLTSGRGTGELFF.

This sequence joins TRBV6-5 and TRBJ1-5; D is perhaps TRBD1 (5 bases). V was clipped by 6 bases and J by 0 bases, with 9 bases between them. The germline V gene encodes CDR1 MNHEY and CDR2 SVGAGI. The CDR3 has 14 residues. The CDR3: CASSKDTSNQPQHF. For the CDR3, the DNA is TGTGCCAGCAGCAAGGACACTAGCAATCAGCCCCAGCATTTT.

The sample holds a few counts of this clone. This sequence joins TRBV5-1 and TRBJ1-5, with 8 bases identical to TRBD1. Germline assignment: CDR1 SGHRS and CDR2 YFSETQ. The V gene end was trimmed by 1 base and the J gene end by 2 bases; junction bases not matched to a gene: 2. This CDR3 contains 15 residues. CDR3 sequence (DNA): TGCGCCAGCAGCTTGCGGGGACAGGGCAATCAGCCCCAGCATTTT. Translating gives CASSLRGQGNQPQHF.

The chain joins TRBV7-9 to TRBJ2-1, with TRBD2 matching 8 bases. The length of the CDR3 is 15 residues. Germline-derived CDR1 and CDR2 are SEHNR and FQNEAQ (reference sequence). The V and J ends lost 2 bases and 6 bases, in that order; junction bases with no gene match: 6. In DNA, the CDR3 is TGTGCCAGCAGCTTACGCCTAGCGGGCCTCAATGAGCAGTTCTTC. Translated, it gives CASSLRLAGLNEQFF.

A few counts support this clone. J is TRBJ1-5 and V is TRBV4-1, with a weak D call TRBD1 (6 bases). Germline values: CDR1 MGHRA, CDR2 YSYEKL. CDR3 size: 14 residues. With 2 bases removed from V and 6 bases from J, the gap between germline ends came to 11 bases. The CDR3 spells CASSQSGGVQPQHF. Written as DNA, the CDR3 is TGCGCCAGCAGCCAAAGTGGGGGCGTTCAGCCCCAGCATTTT.

The chain joins TRBV2 to TRBJ2-3, with TRBD2 matching 9 bases. CDR1 and CDR2 (germline): SNHLY, FYNNEI. With V trimmed by 11 bases and J by 2 bases, 14 bases remained unmatched. The CDR3 loop spans 16 amino acids. CDR3 region: CASQSASGVTTDTQYF. The CDR3 DNA follows: TGTGCCTCTCAAAGTGCTAGCGGGGTAACCACAGATACGCAGTATTTT.

The chain carries TRBV10-3 and TRBJ2-7; weak D call: TRBD2 (5 bases). Germline-derived CDR1 and CDR2 are ENHRY and SYGVKD. V lost 1 base and J 0 bases, leaving 7 bases between the germline ends. The CDR3 has 14 residues. This CDR3 reads CAISELGSSYEQYF. Here the CDR3 DNA reads TGTGCCATCAGTGAGTTGGGGAGCTCCTACGAGCAGTACTTC.

This chain connects TRBV18 to TRBJ1-4; 7 nucleotides line up with TRBD1. The CDR3 totals 17 residues. In germline, CDR1 is KGHSH, CDR2 LQKENI. After removal of 3 bases from V and 4 bases from J, the junction contained 11 bases not matched to a gene. CDR3 amino acids: CASSPVATGQDNEKLFF. The CDR3 region has the DNA TGTGCCAGCTCACCCGTCGCGACAGGGCAAGATAATGAAAAACTGTTTTTT.

The CDR3 DNA sequence: TGTGCCAGCAGTTTGGCTAGCTTATACGAGCAGTACTTC. Protein product: CASSLASLYEQYF. V and J are TRBV12-3 or TRBV12-4 and TRBJ2-7; D possibly corresponds to TRBD2 (5 bases). Trimming took off 3 bases at V and 4 bases at J, with 10 bases between the two ends. The CDR3 is made up of 13 amino acids.

The rearrangement uses TRBV28 and TRBJ2-7; TRBD2 matches 8 bases. Germline V gene lookup returns CDR1 MDHEN and CDR2 SYDVKM. The CDR3 consists of 15 residues. V was clipped by 7 bases and J by 5 bases; unmatched bases: 13. CDR3 DNA sequence: TGTGCCAGCACCCGGCCCCCAGCGGGAGCCGACGAGCAGTACTTC. As protein: CASTRPPAGADEQYF. The full variable domain, with the rest looked up from reference TRBV28 and TRBJ2-7, is DVKVTQSSRYLVKRTGEKVFLECVQDMDHENMFWYRQDPGLGLRLIYFSYDVKMKEKGDIPEGYSVSREKKERFSLILESASTNQTSMYLCASTRPPAGADEQYFGPGTRLTVT.

CDR3 in DNA: TGTGCCAGCAGCCAGGGAGTATACAATGAGCAGTTCTTC. As protein: CASSQGVYNEQFF. V is TRBV3-1 (or the pseudogene TRBV3-2) and J is TRBJ2-1; D is perhaps TRBD2 (5 bases). This CDR3 has 13 amino acids. Trimming shortened V by 3 bases and J by 4 bases, and 7 bases separated the two germline ends. The V gene's germline CDR1 is LGHDT and CDR2 YNNKEL (reference sequence).